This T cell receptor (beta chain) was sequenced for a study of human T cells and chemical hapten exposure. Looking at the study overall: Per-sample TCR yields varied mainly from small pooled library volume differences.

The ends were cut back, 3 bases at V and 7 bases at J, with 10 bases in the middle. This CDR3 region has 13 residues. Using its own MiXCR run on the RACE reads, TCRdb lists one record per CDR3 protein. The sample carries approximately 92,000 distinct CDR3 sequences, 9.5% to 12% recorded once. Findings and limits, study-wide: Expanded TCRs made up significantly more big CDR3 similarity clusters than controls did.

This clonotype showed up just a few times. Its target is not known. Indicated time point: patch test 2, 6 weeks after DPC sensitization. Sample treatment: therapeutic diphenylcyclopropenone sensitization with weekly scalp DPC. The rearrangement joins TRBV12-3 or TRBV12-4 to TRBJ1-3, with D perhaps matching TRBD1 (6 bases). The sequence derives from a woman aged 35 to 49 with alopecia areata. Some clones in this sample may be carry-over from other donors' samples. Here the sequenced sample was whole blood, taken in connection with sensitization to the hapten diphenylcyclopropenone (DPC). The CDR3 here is CASSLGQGNTIYF. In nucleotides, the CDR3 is TGTGCCAGCAGTTTGGGTCAGGGGAACACCATATATTTT.